This T cell receptor (beta chain) was identified in a study of cytomegalovirus exposure and HLA in healthy donors. Study-level results: TRBV6-2, TRBV6-3 and other indistinguishable V segments were excluded.

With 60 Vbeta and 13 Jbeta primers, the PCR was carried out. The protocol was immunoSEQ multiplex PCR, while the TCRdb copy is restricted to in-frame clones and leaves out a portion. The sample contains some 200,000 clones, 87% of which appear only once. This CDR3 is built from 18 residues. CDR1 SGHVS and CDR2 FNYEAQ come from the germline V gene. The ends were cut back, 5 bases at V and 7 bases at J, with 24 bases in the middle. Worth noting for this clone: Antigen specificity is unknown.

Material: PBMCs. The chain links TRBV7-6 to TRBJ1-6; D possibly corresponds to TRBD1 (5 bases). The receptor was derived from a girl in the first two years of life in good health and CMV-seronegative. CDR3 sequence: CASSLHGMGGVQNSPLHF. The DNA for the CDR3 is TGTGCCAGCAGCCTCCATGGTATGGGAGGGGTTCAGAATTCACCCCTCCACTTT.